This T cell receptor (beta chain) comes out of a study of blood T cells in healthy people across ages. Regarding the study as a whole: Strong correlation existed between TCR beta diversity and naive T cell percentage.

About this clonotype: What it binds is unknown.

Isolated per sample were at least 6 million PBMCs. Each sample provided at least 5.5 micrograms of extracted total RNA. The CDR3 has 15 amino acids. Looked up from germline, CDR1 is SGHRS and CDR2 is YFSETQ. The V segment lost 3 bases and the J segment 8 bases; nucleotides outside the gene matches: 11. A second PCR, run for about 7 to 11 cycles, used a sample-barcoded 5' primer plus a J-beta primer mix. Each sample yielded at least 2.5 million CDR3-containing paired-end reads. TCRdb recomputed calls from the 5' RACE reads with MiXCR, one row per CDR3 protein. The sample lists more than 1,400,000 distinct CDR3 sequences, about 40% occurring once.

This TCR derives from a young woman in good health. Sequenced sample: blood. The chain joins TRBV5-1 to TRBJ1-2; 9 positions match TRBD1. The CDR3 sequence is CASSWGQGQSRGYTF. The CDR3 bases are TGCGCCAGCAGCTGGGGACAGGGCCAGTCGAGAGGCTACACCTTC.